This record looks at one T cell receptor beta chain sequence and its context. This entry is derived from a study of T cell repertoires in cytomegalovirus infection. The wider study: Indicated by public TCR beta signatures were CMV infection and matching HLA type.

TCRdb re-analysed the reads in MiXCR, keeping a single row per CDR3 protein. The profile shows more than 400,000 distinct CDR3 sequences, more than 20% of them singletons. V lost 5 bases and J lost 6, with 14 bases in between. The germline gives CDR1 SGHAT, CDR2 FQNNGV. This CDR3 contains 14 residues. Sequenced sample: PBMCs. The TCR comes from a human donor in good health (CMV status not recorded). Some clones in this sample may be carry-over from other donors' samples. The rearrangement joins TRBV11-2 to TRBJ1-5; possibly TRBD1 for D (5 bases). CDR3 sequence (DNA): TGTGCCAGCAGCCTCGACAGTTATGGTCAGCCCCAGCATTTT. Amino acids: CASSLDSYGQPQHF.